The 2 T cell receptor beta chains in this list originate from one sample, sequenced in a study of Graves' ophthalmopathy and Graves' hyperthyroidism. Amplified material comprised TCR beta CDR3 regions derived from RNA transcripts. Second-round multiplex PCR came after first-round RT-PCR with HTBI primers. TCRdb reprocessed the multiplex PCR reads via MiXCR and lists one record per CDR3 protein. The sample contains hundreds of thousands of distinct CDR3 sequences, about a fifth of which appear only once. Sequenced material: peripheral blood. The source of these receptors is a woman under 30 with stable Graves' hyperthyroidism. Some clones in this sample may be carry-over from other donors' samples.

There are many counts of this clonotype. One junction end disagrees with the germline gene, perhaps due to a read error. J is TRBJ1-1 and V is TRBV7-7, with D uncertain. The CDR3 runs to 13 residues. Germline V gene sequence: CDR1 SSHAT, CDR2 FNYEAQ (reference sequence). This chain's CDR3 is CASSSSKNTEAFF. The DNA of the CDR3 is TGTGCTAGCAGCTCATCAAAGAACACTGAAGCTTTCTTT.

This CDR3 reads CASSSRQGANYGYTF. DNA of the CDR3: TGTGCCAGTAGTTCACGACAGGGGGCGAACTATGGCTACACCTTC. The V gene is TRBV19, the J gene TRBJ1-2; 10 bases map to TRBD1. V dropped 5 bases and J dropped 2; count of bases not matched to a gene: 5. The CDR3 contains 15 residues. CDR1 LNHDA and CDR2 SQIVND come from the germline V gene (reference sequence).